These T cell receptor beta chains were read from a single sample in a study of vaccination effects on CD4 cells after COVID-19. Generated by immunoSEQ multiplex PCR, the TCRdb table keeps only in-frame clones and is missing some. This sample has some 52,000 clones, with nearly 80% found just once. Their antigen targets remain unknown. Specimen: CD4+ T cells from PBMCs cultured with HCoV-OC43 spike peptides, collected before COVID-19 vaccination. The receptor set was obtained from a human donor who received a COVID-19 vaccine. CDR3s include the opening cysteine and the closing phenylalanine or tryptophan. D genes are given only for firm matches. The listing skips clone size in some rows; elsewhere it reads once, few, many or a size class.

>NA|TRBV10-1|NA|14|TRBJ2-3
TGCGCCAGCAGTGTACGGCCGGGCACAGATACGCAGTATTTT
CASSVRPGTDTQYF
>NA|TRBV10-2|NA|14|TRBJ1-3
TGCGCCAGCGGGTTGTCACTCTCTGGAAACACCATATATTTT
CASGLSLSGNTIYF
>NA|TRBV5-1|TRBD1|14|TRBJ1-4
TGCGCCAGCAGAGGGGGCAGGGCGGATGAAAAACTGTTTTTT
CASRGGRADEKLFF
>once|TRBV28|NA|14|TRBJ1-5
TGTGCCAGCAGTTTCCCGGGACTGGAGGTGCCCCAGCATTTT
CASSFPGLEVPQHF
>NA|TRBV18|TRBD2|16|TRBJ2-1
TGTGCCAGCTCACTACAGAAACTAGCGGGGGCCCATGAGCAGTTCTTC
CASSLQKLAGAHEQFF
>NA|TRBV18|NA|14|TRBJ1-3
TGTGCCAGCTCACTTTCGAACTCTGGAAACACCATATATTTT
CASSLSNSGNTIYF
>few|TRBV6-2/TRBV6-3|NA|13|TRBJ1-1
TGTGCCAGCAGTTACGGGAACGCAGGTGAAGCTTTCTTT
CASSYGNAGEAFF
>once|TRBV5-5|TRBD1|15|TRBJ2-1
TGTGCCAGCAGCTTGGCTGGACAGGGGGCGGGTGAGCAGTTCTTC
CASSLAGQGAGEQFF
>few|TRBV6-6|TRBD1|14|TRBJ1-2
TGTGCCAGCAGTCAGGGACAGGGGGCAGAGGGCTACACCTTC
CASSQGQGAEGYTF
>few|TRBV19|NA|15|TRBJ2-3
TGTGCCAGTAGTAATGGGATGAGGAGCACAGATACGCAGTATTTT
CASSNGMRSTDTQYF